These 10 T cell receptor beta chains originate from one sample sequenced in a study of post-analysis software for immune sequencing data. Study-level findings and limits: With TRBV5-6, TRBV5-1 and TRBV20-1 included, about five TRBV segments were more frequent in patients than in controls.

Which antigens these TCRs recognize remains unknown. Unique molecular identifiers were built into the TCR beta cDNA libraries. TCRdb re-called the PCR reads with MiXCR, one entry per CDR3 protein. The table lists roughly 700,000 distinct CDR3 sequences, around 27% of them singletons. The source material was blood. The receptors were gathered from a girl aged 10 to 17 with multiple sclerosis.

This clonotype was counted between two and nine times. J is TRBJ2-3 and V is TRBV6-5; TRBD2 might be the D (5 bases). The germline CDR1 and CDR2 sequences are MNHEY and SVGAGI. The CDR3 is 13 residues long. The ends were cut back, 10 bases at V and 4 bases at J, with 15 bases in the middle. In nucleotides, the CDR3 is TGTGCCATCGGGTCCCCGAGGGCAGATACGCAGTATTTT. It translates to CAIGSPRADTQYF.

This clonotype showed up just a few times. This chain connects TRBV13 to TRBJ1-2; D is possibly TRBD1 (5 bases). CDR3 size: 16 residues. The V end was cut by 5 bases, the J end by 5 bases, with 21 bases between. Germline assignment: CDR1 PRHDT and CDR2 FYEKMQ (reference sequence). The CDR3 DNA follows: TGTGCCAGCAGCCCCCGGGGAGGGGCTTTATGGTATGGCTACACCTTC. It encodes CASSPRGGALWYGYTF. Drawing the rest from reference TRBV13 and TRBJ1-2, the complete variable domain is AAGVIQSPRHLIKEKRETATLKCYPIPRHDTVYWYQQGPGQDPQFLISFYEKMQSDKGSIPDRFSAQQFSDYHSELNMSSLELGDSALYFCASSPRGGALWYGYTFGSGTRLTVV.

This chain links TRBV13 with TRBJ2-6; possible D gene TRBD2, 5 bases. There are 14 residues in the CDR3. The V end lost 8 bases, the J end lost 4 bases, and 12 bases lay between the germline ends. Germline V CDR1 and CDR2: PRHDT, FYEKMQ (reference sequence). In nucleotides, the CDR3 is TGTGCCAGCGGGCTGCGGGCGGGGGCCAACGTCCTGACTTTC. Protein product: CASGLRAGANVLTF.

For this clonotype: With a much larger clone just one base away, this may be a read error. The chain joins TRBV25-1 to TRBJ1-2; D may be TRBD1 (6 bases). This CDR3 region has 15 residues. Trimming pared 8 bases from V and 6 bases from J, leaving 22 bases between. Germline V gene data show CDR1 as MGHDK and CDR2 as SYGVNS. The CDR3 sequence: CASGEPGGLWDGYTF. The DNA of the CDR3 is TGTGCCAGCGGCGAACCCGGGGGCCTATGGGATGGCTACACCTTC.

This sequence joins TRBV28 and TRBJ1-2; 7 bases are shared with TRBD1. The CDR3 spans 14 residues. The germline V gene encodes CDR1 MDHEN and CDR2 SYDVKM. The V segment lost 6 bases and the J segment 8 bases; nucleotides outside the gene matches: 12. CDR3 protein: CASRYTGERGGYTF. The CDR3 DNA is TGTGCCAGCAGGTACACAGGGGAGCGTGGCGGCTACACCTTC.

This chain joins TRBV29-1 and TRBJ1-2; no reliable D call. V dropped 3 bases and J dropped 6 bases, with 14 bases sitting between them. The CDR3 length is 13 residues. In germline, CDR1 is SQVTM, CDR2 ANQGSEA. The CDR3 DNA sequence: TGCAGCGTTGAGAGCCAGGACCTTGATGGCTACACCTTC. This gives the protein CSVESQDLDGYTF.

The chain joins TRBV2 to TRBJ2-1, with a possible D match to TRBD1 (6 bases). Germline values: CDR1 SNHLY, CDR2 FYNNEI. The CDR3 covers 13 residues. With 9 bases removed from V and 7 bases from J, the gap between germline ends came to 16 bases. CDR3 loop: CARGGRETNEQFF. DNA of the CDR3: TGTGCCAGAGGGGGTAGAGAGACAAATGAGCAGTTCTTC.

Turning to this clonotype: Sequence at one end of the junction differs from germline and may be a read error. The rearrangement uses TRBV18 and TRBJ1-5; possible D gene TRBD1, 6 bases. This CDR3 spans 16 amino acids. Germline lookup yields CDR1 KGHSH and CDR2 LQKENI. The CDR3 DNA follows: TGTGCCAGCTCACCACCGGGGGGCTCGGGCAATCAGCTCCAGCATTTT. This translates into CASSPPGGSGNQLQHF.

This clonotype was counted a few times. V is TRBV12-3 or TRBV12-4 and J is TRBJ2-7, with TRBD2 as a possible D gene (5 bases). V lost 5 bases and J lost 0, with 17 bases in between. CDR3 size: 16 residues. CDR3 bases: TGTGCCAGCAGTAGCCACTTCAGCGGTTTCTCCTACGAGCAGTACTTC. Translating gives CASSSHFSGFSYEQYF.

CDR3 sequence: CATSSRQSPYNEQYF. The CDR3 nucleotides are TGTGCCACCAGCAGTAGACAGAGCCCCTACAATGAGCAGTACTTC. The genes are TRBV15 and TRBJ2-1, with D maybe TRBD1 (5 bases). The end of the DNA aligns better with TRBJ2-7, so the J call may be wrong. The CDR3 loop spans 15 amino acids. Germline V gene lookup returns CDR1 LNHNV and CDR2 YYDKDF (reference sequence).